In this sample, the clone carrying this TCR beta chain turned up a few times. Its specificity is not known. Trimming at V came to 4 bases and at J to 2 bases, leaving 10 bases not matched to a gene. CDR1 is WNHNN, CDR2 SYGVQD, per germline (reference sequence). This CDR3 comprises 16 residues. Profiling relied on immunoSEQ multiplex PCR, and the TCRdb table lists in-frame clones only, not all of them. This sample yields about 30,000 clones, of which roughly 93% are seen a single time; about 3.1% belongs to the top ten. The data stem from a study of circulating and synovial CD4+ cells in juvenile arthritis. General study findings and limits: CPL versus bulk CD4 samples: T cell genome counts differed by at least an order of magnitude. Circulating pathogenic-like lymphocytes shared a substantially higher fraction of CDR3 sequences with synovium than bulk blood.

The chain links TRBV10-1 to TRBJ2-7, with TRBD2 matching 8 bases. Sequencing was done on a sample of CD4+ T cells from blood. The receptor was isolated from a human donor with juvenile idiopathic arthritis. CDR3 nucleotides: TGCGCCAGCAGTGGCCCACGAGATAGCGGGACCTACGAGCAGTACTTC. As protein: CASSGPRDSGTYEQYF.